The T cell receptor beta chain described here comes from a study of beta chain features in type 1 diabetes. Notes on the study in general: Across patients, naive, central memory and Treg TCRB repertoires exhibited apparently greater similarity than was observed across healthy donors. There was a moderate but significant shortening of TCRB CDR3s in all four CD4+ subsets of Type 1 diabetes patients.

The isolated RNA, all of it, was reverse transcribed, so expressed TCRB transcripts were what got sequenced. About 3.6 million reads on average were seen across naive, central memory and regulatory T cell samples. Data came from immunoSEQ multiplex PCR; TCRdb stores just in-frame clones and leaves some out. The data contain about 240,000 clones, 14% of them seen just once; the ten biggest clones take up just under 0.02%. This clone was seen more than once but under ten times. No antigen is known for it. J was trimmed by 2 bases and V by 2 bases; bases with no gene match: 4. The CDR3 has 14 amino acids. Germline-derived CDR1 and CDR2 are SGHRS and YFSETQ.

This rearrangement joins TRBV5-1 to TRBJ2-7; 7 nucleotides align to TRBD1. The source material was naive CD4+ T cells from blood. This receptor was obtained from a man between 25 and 39 years old with type 1 diabetes. The CDR3 DNA sequence: TGCGCCAGCAGCTTTGGGACAGAGCCCTACGAGCAGTACTTC. This codes for CASSFGTEPYEQYF.